A selection of T cell receptor beta chains follows, all from one sample in a study of control samples from healthy donors and cancer patients. Data came from immunoSEQ multiplex PCR; TCRdb stores just in-frame clones and leaves some out. Among around 50,000 clones listed, just over 85% were seen once. Sequencing input: PBMCs. The source is a woman aged 45-60 years with lung cancer. CDR3s include the opening cysteine and the closing phenylalanine or tryptophan. Each record gives: clone size, V gene, J gene, D gene, CDR3 DNA, CDR3 protein. D genes are given only for firm matches. Expanded clones get a size class; other rows say once, few or many, or leave the size out.

-	TRBV19	TRBJ1-5	TRBD1	TGTGCCAGTACGGGGACAGGGGGACGTCAGCCCCAGCATTTT	CASTGTGGRQPQHF
few	TRBV5-1	TRBJ1-1	-	TGCGCCAGCAGCTTTCAGGGAGGAGACACTGAAGCTTTCTTT	CASSFQGGDTEAFF
-	TRBV5-6	TRBJ2-7	TRBD2	TGTGCCAGCAGCTTGTACGGTAGCGGGGGCGGCTACGAGCAGTACTTC	CASSLYGSGGGYEQYF
once	TRBV9	TRBJ2-2	-	TGTGCCAGCAGCGTATCTAGCACCGGGGAGCTGTTTTTT	CASSVSSTGELFF
-	TRBV30	TRBJ1-5	-	TGTGCCTGGCGGGGAGGGGAAAATCAGCCCCAGCATTTT	CAWRGGENQPQHF
-	TRBV24-1	TRBJ2-1	-	TGTGCCACCAGTGACCCCGGAGAATTTAACAATGAGCAGTTCTTC	CATSDPGEFNNEQFF
-	TRBV15	TRBJ1-5	-	TGTGCCACCAGCTCGACAGCTCCTAGCAATCAGCCCCAGCATTTT	CATSSTAPSNQPQHF
-	TRBV11-3	TRBJ2-5	-	TGTGCCAGCAGCCTGGGCCCGGAGGACCGAGAGACCCAGTACTTC	CASSLGPEDRETQYF
-	TRBV25-1	TRBJ1-1	-	TGTGCCAGCATCTCTCTAAACACTGAAGCTTTCTTT	CASISLNTEAFF
-	TRBV11-2	TRBJ1-1	TRBD1	TGTGCCAGCAGCTTAAGGACAGGGGGTGGGAACACTGAAGCTTTCTTT	CASSLRTGGGNTEAFF
-	TRBV2	TRBJ2-7	TRBD2	TGTGCCAGCCGGGGGGACGGCTTATCCTACGAGCAGTACTTC	CASRGDGLSYEQYF
-	TRBV7-2	TRBJ2-7	-	TGTGCCAGCAGCTCTGGGGGAGCGGCCTACGAGCAGTACTTC	CASSSGGAAYEQYF
-	TRBV27	TRBJ1-2	TRBD1	TGTGCCAGCAGTACGACAGGGGATGGCTACACCTTC	CASSTTGDGYTF
-	TRBV11-3	TRBJ2-1	TRBD2	TGTGCCAGCAGCCCGCGGGGGGGCTCCTACAATGAGCAGTTCTTC	CASSPRGGSYNEQFF
-	TRBV7-9	TRBJ1-1	-	TGTGCCAGCAGCGAAAGTGGGACAGAAGCTTTCTTT	CASSESGTEAFF
-	TRBV6-5	TRBJ2-3	-	TGTGCCAGCAGCCCCCAAGACTACACAGATACGCAGTATTTT	CASSPQDYTDTQYF
-	TRBV20-1	TRBJ2-3	-	TGCAGAGTAAAAGCGCCAGATACGCAGTATTTT	CRVKAPDTQYF